This T cell receptor beta chain was sequenced in a study of patients and donors after allogeneic stem cell transplantation. TCRdb re-derived calls from the RT-PCR reads in MiXCR, one entry per CDR3 protein. The sample yields about 960,000 distinct CDR3 sequences, roughly 18% seen once. Germline lookup yields CDR1 LNHNV and CDR2 YYDKDF (reference sequence). The CDR3 covers 16 residues. V lost 0 bases and J lost 9, with 18 bases in between. The origin of this receptor is a human donor who was either an allogeneic HSCT recipient or a stem cell or donor lymphocyte infusion donor (not recorded which). It is not recorded whose cells these are; they may come from a transplant donor. V usage is TRBV15 and J usage is TRBJ2-1; no clear D. Sequencing was carried out using blood, either unsorted or a sorted T cell fraction (not recorded which). This CDR3 is CATSRDSASRRGEQFF. The DNA for the CDR3 is TGTGCCACCAGCAGAGATTCAGCGTCTAGACGCGGTGAGCAGTTCTTC.